This record concerns one T cell receptor beta chain sequence. Its antigen is unknown. The sample originates from a study of T cells in localized non-small cell lung cancer. Findings and caveats of the study: Greater blood T cell density accompanied longer overall survival. Tumor trailed uninvolved adjacent lung in T cell clonality, which peaked there. For the top 100 tumor clones, a median roughly 53 also appeared in adjacent lung.

The CDR3 runs 16 residues. The ends lost 5 bases at V and 2 bases at J; junction bases unmatched: 10. Looked up from germline, CDR1 is SGHTA and CDR2 is FQGTGA. Sequenced by immunoSEQ multiplex PCR; TCRdb stores in-frame clones only, minus some. The table has under 40,000 clones, around 93% seen once. The chain recombines TRBV7-3 with TRBJ2-5; TRBD2 matches at 8 bases. Here the sequenced sample was peripheral blood, taken before any cancer treatment. The receptor's source is a female donor aged 60 or older with stage I lung adenocarcinoma. The CDR3 sequence: CASSIPGGREQETQYF. In DNA, the CDR3 is TGTGCCAGCAGCATCCCGGGGGGGCGGGAGCAAGAGACCCAGTACTTC.